The 3 T cell receptor beta chains in this list originate from one sample, sequenced in a study of human T cells and chemical hapten exposure. The time point: patch test 3, about 24 weeks after DPC sensitization. The treatment here: therapeutic diphenylcyclopropenone sensitization with weekly scalp DPC. Using its own MiXCR run on the RACE reads, TCRdb lists one record per CDR3 protein. Among fewer than 80,000 distinct CDR3 sequences listed, 11% were seen once. This specimen was whole blood, taken in connection with sensitization to the hapten diphenylcyclopropenone (DPC). The origin of the receptors is a woman in her 30s with alopecia areata. Some clones in this sample may be carry-over from other donors' samples.

This clonotype has at least ten counts. The rearrangement uses TRBV5-1 and TRBJ2-3, with D possibly TRBD2 on 5 matching bases. The V end was cut by 0 bases, the J end by 4 bases, with 9 bases between. The CDR3 sequence is 14 residues long. CDR1 is SGHRS and CDR2 is YFSETQ in the germline V gene. CDR3 DNA sequence: TGCGCCAGCAGCTTGGGCGGGTTTCCAGATACGCAGTATTTT. Encoded protein: CASSLGGFPDTQYF.

This clonotype was seen a few times. This chain links TRBV7-9 with TRBJ1-1, with D uncertain. The CDR3 sequence is 12 residues long. V was shortened by 5 bases and J by 4 bases, with 8 bases between the two germline ends. The germline CDR1 and CDR2 sequences are SEHNR and FQNEAQ (reference sequence). The CDR3 here is CASSAEFTEAFF. DNA of the CDR3: TGTGCCAGCAGCGCGGAGTTCACTGAAGCTTTCTTT.

This chain connects TRBV10-2 to TRBJ2-3; D is unresolved. CDR3 length: 12 residues. Deletions cut 4 bases from V and 4 bases from J, with 6 bases between. Germline loops: CDR1 WSHSY, CDR2 SAAADI. The DNA of the CDR3 is TGCGCCAGCAGTGTAACTTCAGATACGCAGTATTTT. Residues: CASSVTSDTQYF.